This paragraph covers one TCR beta chain sequence. The method was immunoSEQ multiplex PCR; TCRdb's version includes in-frame clones alone and lacks a portion of them. The data show about 100,000 clones, with 90% seen just once and approximately 0.31% held by the top ten. This entry is derived from a study of OX40 agonist ivuxolimab in advanced cancers. The CDR3 consists of 15 residues. The V end lost 4 bases, the J end lost 2 bases, and 15 bases lay between the germline ends. The V gene's germline CDR1 is SGHRS and CDR2 YFSETQ. This sequence originates from an adult with an advanced solid tumor such as melanoma, head and neck, liver or kidney cancer. The specimen comprised CD4+ or CD8+ T cells sorted from blood, sampled in a trial of the OX40 agonist ivuxolimab. The chain has TRBV5-1 and TRBJ2-5; D is ambiguous. CDR3 amino acids: CASSVSTGLQETQYF. CDR3 DNA sequence: TGCGCCAGCAGCGTCTCGACGGGCCTACAAGAGACCCAGTACTTC. The whole variable domain, remainder taken from reference TRBV5-1 and TRBJ2-5, is KAGVTQTPRYLIKTRGQQVTLSCSPISGHRSVSWYQQTPGQGLQFLFEYFSETQRNKGNFPGRFSGRQFSNSRSEMNVSTLELGDSALYLCASSVSTGLQETQYFGPGTRLLVL.